What follows describes a single T cell receptor (beta chain). Its matching antigen is unknown. Noted time point: week 35, safety follow-up. The investigators gave 300 ug of mutant IDH1 20-mer peptide in each vaccine dose, together with topical imiquimod. Patients had eight vaccinations, in weeks 1, 3, 5, 7, 11, 15, 19 and 23. This record belongs to a study of a mutant IDH1 vaccine in newly diagnosed glioma. Libraries were prepared by immunoSEQ multiplex PCR; TCRdb keeps only in-frame clonotypes and omits some of them. This sample yields some 31,000 clones, of which almost 80% are seen a single time; about 9.3% belongs to the top ten. Germline V gene data show CDR1 as GTSNPN and CDR2 as SVGIG (reference sequence). The CDR3 consists of 12 residues. Trimming stripped 0 bases from V and 12 bases from J, with 12 bases between.

The sample here was PBMCs, taken from a glioma patient whose treatment included an IDH1 peptide vaccine. The V call is TRBV30, the J call TRBJ2-1, with TRBD1 as a possible D gene (6 bases). The source of this sequence is a woman between 25 and 40 years old with glioma. Some clones in this sample may be carry-over from other donors' samples. Written as DNA, the CDR3 is TGTGCCTGGAGTGTACAAGGGGGAAGGCAGTTCTTC. Protein: CAWSVQGGRQFF.